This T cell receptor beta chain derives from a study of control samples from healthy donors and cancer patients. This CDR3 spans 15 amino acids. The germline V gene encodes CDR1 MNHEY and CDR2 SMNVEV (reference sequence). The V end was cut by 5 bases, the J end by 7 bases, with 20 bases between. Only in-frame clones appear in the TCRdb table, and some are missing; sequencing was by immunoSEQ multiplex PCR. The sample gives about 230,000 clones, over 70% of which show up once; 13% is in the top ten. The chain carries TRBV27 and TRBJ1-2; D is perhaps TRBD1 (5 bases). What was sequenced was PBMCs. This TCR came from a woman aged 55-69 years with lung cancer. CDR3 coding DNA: TGTGCCAGCAGTCCTTGGGACGCCCCGGCGGGTGGCTACACCTTC. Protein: CASSPWDAPAGGYTF.